Listed below are T cell receptor beta chains from one sample, sequenced in a study of shared clonotypes between healthy human individuals. Method: immunoSEQ multiplex PCR; TCRdb's copy keeps in-frame clones and lacks some. The table includes millions of clones, roughly 94% detected once. Sequenced input: naive CD8+ T cells sorted from blood. Receptors originate from a young man in good health. CDR3s include the opening cysteine and the closing phenylalanine or tryptophan. Fields, in order: J gene, V gene, D gene, clone size, CDR3 DNA, CDR3 protein. The D gene is left open where the match is weak. Size is stated for part of the rows, as once, few or many counts, or as a class when the clone is expanded.

TRBJ2-7 | TRBV9 | TRBD2 | NA | TGTGCCAGCGGTCCTAGCGGGAGGGCCAACGAGCAGTACTTC | CASGPSGRANEQYF
TRBJ2-1 | TRBV15 | TRBD2 | NA | TGTGCCACCAGCAGAGATCCGACTAGCGGGCACGGAAATGAGCAGTTCTTC | CATSRDPTSGHGNEQFF
TRBJ2-7 | TRBV9 | NA | NA | TGTGCCAGCAGCGTAGGGTTGGGAAACGAGCAGTACTTC | CASSVGLGNEQYF
TRBJ1-1 | TRBV10-3 | NA | NA | TGTGCCATCAGTGAGAGTACTAACACTGAAGCTTTCTTT | CAISESTNTEAFF
TRBJ2-5 | TRBV2 | NA | NA | TGTGCCAGCAGTGATGGGCCAGCACAAGAGACCCAGTACTTC | CASSDGPAQETQYF
TRBJ1-1 | TRBV5-6 | TRBD1 | NA | TGTGCCAGCAGCTGGGGACAGGGGGCGGCCGAAGCTTTCTTT | CASSWGQGAAEAFF
TRBJ2-7 | TRBV9 | NA | once | TGTGCCAGCAGTAGAAGCGGGTCCAGCTCCTACGAGCAGTACTTC | CASSRSGSSSYEQYF
TRBJ2-1 | TRBV9 | TRBD2 | NA | TGTGCCAGCAGCGTTACTAGCGGGAGGGCCTACTACAATGAGCAGTTCTTC | CASSVTSGRAYYNEQFF
TRBJ2-3 | TRBV13 | TRBD2 | NA | TGTGCCAGCAGCTTTCCAAGCGGGAGGGATACGCAGTATTTT | CASSFPSGRDTQYF
TRBJ2-5 | TRBV28 | NA | NA | TGTGCCAGCAGTTACCCCGCGCGCAATCAAGAGACCCAGTACTTC | CASSYPARNQETQYF
TRBJ2-1 | TRBV4-1 | TRBD2 | NA | TGCGCCAGCAGCCAGGGACTAGCTTCGGGTGAGCAGTTCTTC | CASSQGLASGEQFF
TRBJ1-1 | TRBV6-5 | NA | NA | TGTGCCAGCAGTTACGGGCCGGGGGGACTTGAAGCTTTCTTT | CASSYGPGGLEAFF
TRBJ2-6 | TRBV7-9 | NA | NA | TGTGCCAGCAGCGGCTATGACTTTTCTTCTGGGGCCAACGTCCTGACTTTC | CASSGYDFSSGANVLTF
TRBJ2-2 | TRBV28 | TRBD1 | NA | TGTGCCAGCAGTCTTCTGGACAGGGGACCCGGGGAGCTGTTTTTT | CASSLLDRGPGELFF
TRBJ1-2 | TRBV29-1 | NA | NA | TGCAGCGTTGGTTCATCTTGGAACTATGGCTACACCTTC | CSVGSSWNYGYTF
TRBJ1-5 | TRBV6-5 | NA | NA | TGTGCCAGCAGTTACTGGCCCGGGCATCAGCCCCAGCATTTT | CASSYWPGHQPQHF
TRBJ2-1 | TRBV11-3 | TRBD1 | NA | TGTGCCAGCAGCCCGAAGGACAGGGATGAGCAGTTCTTC | CASSPKDRDEQFF
TRBJ1-6 | TRBV13 | NA | NA | TGTGCCAGCAGCTTGGATCCGAATAATTCACCCCTCCACTTT | CASSLDPNNSPLHF
TRBJ1-4 | TRBV5-6 | TRBD1 | NA | TGTGCCAGCAGCTCAGACAGGGAGGGCGAAAAACTGTTTTTT | CASSSDREGEKLFF
TRBJ2-1 | TRBV6-6 | TRBD2 | once | TGTGCCAGCAGTTACAGCGGGGGTGAGGATGAGCAGTTCTTC | CASSYSGGEDEQFF
TRBJ2-2 | TRBV19 | TRBD1 | NA | TGTGCCAGTAGTACTACAGGGGACACCGGGGAGCTGTTTTTT | CASSTTGDTGELFF
TRBJ2-1 | TRBV13 | NA | NA | TGTGCCAGCAGCTTACAGGGCCGGAATGAGCAGTTCTTC | CASSLQGRNEQFF
TRBJ2-3 | TRBV6-6 | NA | NA | TGTGCCAGCAGTTACTCGGGACCCGGGCCAGATACGCAGTATTTT | CASSYSGPGPDTQYF
TRBJ1-5 | TRBV27 | NA | NA | TGTGCCAGCAGTTTAGTTGGTAGCAATCAGCCCCAGCATTTT | CASSLVGSNQPQHF
TRBJ2-7 | TRBV6-1 | NA | NA | TGTGCCAGCAGTGACAACATCTTATTTTCCGTAGACTACGAGCAGTACTTC | CASSDNILFSVDYEQYF
TRBJ1-5 | TRBV7-8 | NA | NA | TGTGCCAGCAGCTTAGGAGGGCCTCCCAATCAGCCCCAGCATTTT | CASSLGGPPNQPQHF
TRBJ2-7 | TRBV9 | NA | NA | TGTGCCAGCAGCGTAGCGGACTGGCGGGGATGGGAGCAGTACTTC | CASSVADWRGWEQYF
TRBJ2-7 | TRBV5-4 | NA | NA | TGTGCCAGCAGCCCTGGGGTGGGTAGTTACGAGCAGTACTTC | CASSPGVGSYEQYF
TRBJ2-1 | TRBV27 | NA | NA | TGTGCCAGCAGTTTAGGGGCAGGGATTTATGAGCAGTTCTTC | CASSLGAGIYEQFF
TRBJ1-2 | TRBV5-1 | NA | NA | TGCGCCAGCAGCGGCACCAACCAGGGACTCTATGGCTACACCTTC | CASSGTNQGLYGYTF
TRBJ2-7 | TRBV28 | NA | NA | TGTGCCAGCAGAGATACAGGTAGCTCCTACGAGCAGTACTTC | CASRDTGSSYEQYF
TRBJ2-3 | TRBV5-1 | TRBD2 | NA | TGCGCCAGCAGCTTTGGGGCGGGAGTTCTTACAGATACGCAGTATTTT | CASSFGAGVLTDTQYF
TRBJ2-7 | TRBV13 | TRBD1 | NA | TGTGCCAGCAGCCATACAGGGGGCACAACCTACGAGCAGTACTTC | CASSHTGGTTYEQYF
TRBJ1-6 | TRBV27 | NA | NA | TGTGCCAGCAGTTTAGGGATGGATTCACCCCTCCACTTT | CASSLGMDSPLHF
TRBJ2-1 | TRBV19 | TRBD2 | NA | TGTGCCAGTAGCACGGGACTAGCGGGTGAGCAGTTCTTC | CASSTGLAGEQFF
TRBJ2-7 | TRBV4-3 | TRBD2 | NA | TGCGCCAGCAGCCAAGAGGCCCTAGCGGGAGCCTACGAGCAGTACTTC | CASSQEALAGAYEQYF
TRBJ2-3 | TRBV27 | TRBD2 | NA | TGTGCCAGCAGTTTATTAGGCGGGAGCCGGGCGGATACGCAGTATTTT | CASSLLGGSRADTQYF
TRBJ2-1 | TRBV7-9 | TRBD2 | NA | TGTGCCAGCAGCCTGGGGGCGGGGGGACCCCCTGAGCAGTTCTTC | CASSLGAGGPPEQFF
TRBJ1-5 | TRBV5-1 | TRBD1 | NA | TGCGCCAGCAGCTCTAATCAGGACAGGGGCAATCAGCCCCAGCATTTT | CASSSNQDRGNQPQHF
TRBJ1-2 | TRBV5-1 | NA | NA | TGCGCCAGCAGCCCGGAAGGGGTTTATGGCTACACCTTC | CASSPEGVYGYTF
TRBJ1-6 | TRBV6-5 | NA | few | TGTGCCAGCAGAAAGGGACGGCAGGCCGATTCACCCCTCCACTTT | CASRKGRQADSPLHF
TRBJ2-7 | TRBV4-3 | TRBD2 | NA | TGCGCCAGCAGCCAAGAATGGGGACTAGTTAACTACGAGCAGTACTTC | CASSQEWGLVNYEQYF
TRBJ2-5 | TRBV30 | NA | NA | TGTGCCTGGACCCTGGGCTACATAGAGACCCAGTACTTC | CAWTLGYIETQYF
TRBJ2-5 | TRBV7-9 | NA | NA | TGTGCCAGCAGCCCAGAGGGACCCACCTTGGAGACCCAGTACTTC | CASSPEGPTLETQYF
TRBJ2-7 | TRBV9 | NA | NA | TGTGCCAGCAGCGTAGCGTGGGGGCCTTCCTACGAGCAGTACTTC | CASSVAWGPSYEQYF
TRBJ2-3 | TRBV7-8 | TRBD2 | NA | TGTGCCAGCAGCTTTAGCGGGAGGGCCGAACAACGGGCGCAGTATTTT | CASSFSGRAEQRAQYF
TRBJ2-7 | TRBV7-8 | NA | NA | TGTGCCAGCAGCTTAGTGACAGCCTTGGGATACGAGCAGTACTTC | CASSLVTALGYEQYF
TRBJ2-1 | TRBV7-8 | NA | NA | TGTGCCAGCAGCTTAGTTAGTTTCCAATTTCAGTTCTTC | CASSLVSFQFQFF
TRBJ2-7 | TRBV6-1 | TRBD1 | NA | TGTGCCAGCAGTCTACAGGGGGTTCTGGACGAGCAGTACTTC | CASSLQGVLDEQYF
TRBJ2-1 | TRBV13 | TRBD1 | NA | TGTGCCAGCAGCCGGTGGGGACAGGGTTACAATGAGCAGTTCTTC | CASSRWGQGYNEQFF
TRBJ2-1 | TRBV7-6 | TRBD1 | NA | TGTGCCAGCAGTAGGACAGGGGTAGTCAATGAGCAGTTCTTC | CASSRTGVVNEQFF